A single sample gave rise to the 30 T cell receptor beta chains below, sequenced in a study of CD8+ T cells in alopecia areata. Reverse transcription of extracted RNA yielded cDNA, which provided the sequencing template. Profiling relied on immunoSEQ multiplex PCR, and the TCRdb table lists in-frame clones only, not all of them. The sample shows a few hundred thousand clones, approximately 45% of them seen only once. Specified treatment: oral pan-JAK inhibitor, 5-10 mg twice daily. Sample: CD4+ T cells sorted from blood, taken around week 37, from a patient treated with tofacitinib. These receptor sequences come from a human donor with alopecia areata.

The genes are TRBV2 and TRBJ1-5, with D possibly being TRBD1 (5 bases). With 6 bases removed from V and 3 bases from J, the gap between germline ends came to 9 bases. CDR1 is SNHLY, CDR2 FYNNEI, per germline. The CDR3 runs 13 residues. CDR3 in DNA: TGTGCCAGCAGGAGACAGCCCAATCAGCCCCAGCATTTT. As protein: CASRRQPNQPQHF.

This clone was observed a handful of times. The rearrangement links TRBV29-1 to TRBJ2-2; no reliable D call. CDR1 and CDR2 from the germline V gene are SQVTM and ANQGSEA. The CDR3 covers 11 residues. V dropped 3 bases and J dropped 7 bases, with 6 bases sitting between them. The CDR3 DNA follows: TGCAGCGTTGAGGGCGTCGGGGAGCTGTTTTTT. This encodes CSVEGVGELFF.

The genes are TRBV30 and TRBJ2-3; 7 bases are shared with TRBD1. CDR1 and CDR2 from the germline V gene are GTSNPN and SVGIG (reference sequence). V trimming: 5 bases; J trimming: 1 base; junction bases outside the gene matches: 3. The CDR3 is made up of 13 amino acids. DNA for the CDR3: TGTGCCTGGGGACAGGCTGGCACAGATACGCAGTATTTT. Protein sequence: CAWGQAGTDTQYF.

The chain uses TRBV4-1 and TRBJ1-1; 9 bases agree with TRBD1. With V trimmed by 2 bases and J by 2 bases, 12 bases remained unmatched. There are 18 residues in the CDR3. CDR1 and CDR2 (germline): MGHRA, YSYEKL. The CDR3 loop reads CASSQRRTGALINTEAFF. Written as DNA, the CDR3 is TGCGCCAGCAGCCAACGTCGGACAGGGGCGTTGATCAACACTGAAGCTTTCTTT.

The table lists this clone with a few counts. V and J are TRBV25-1 and TRBJ1-5; D uncertain. V lost 1 base and J lost 3, with 4 bases in between. CDR1 is MGHDK and CDR2 is SYGVNS in the germline V gene. This CDR3 region has 13 residues. This CDR3 is CASSELANQPQHF. CDR3 nucleotide sequence: TGTGCCAGCAGTGAATTGGCCAATCAGCCCCAGCATTTT.

This clone was recorded many times. This chain uses TRBV4-2 with TRBJ2-3, with 11 bases matching TRBD1. The V gene end was trimmed by 3 bases and the J gene end by 5 bases; junction bases not matched to a gene: 7. The germline CDR1 and CDR2 sequences are LGHNA and YNFKEQ. The length of the CDR3 is 16 residues. In DNA form, the CDR3 reads TGTGCCAGCAGCCACAGACGGACAGGGGGCCTAGATACGCAGTATTTT. It encodes CASSHRRTGGLDTQYF.

J is TRBJ2-1 and V is TRBV2, with TRBD2 matching 9 bases. The germline V gene encodes CDR1 SNHLY and CDR2 FYNNEI. The CDR3 has 15 residues. V shed 4 bases, J shed 9 bases, and the junction held 10 bases outside the gene matches. For the CDR3, the DNA is TGTGCCAGCAGTGTACGCGGGAGGGCCTATAGTGAGCAGTTCTTC. Translating gives CASSVRGRAYSEQFF.

The J gene is TRBJ2-5, the V gene TRBV30; possible D gene TRBD1, 6 bases. Germline V CDR1 and CDR2: GTSNPN, SVGIG (reference sequence). This CDR3 spans 14 amino acids. V shed 6 bases and J shed 4 bases, with 18 bases lying between them. The CDR3 is CACPGTKNVETQYF. The CDR3, as DNA: TGTGCCTGCCCCGGGACAAAGAATGTAGAGACCCAGTACTTC.

This clone has only a few counts. The rearrangement links TRBV4-3 to TRBJ2-3; no clear D. Germline-derived CDR1 and CDR2 are LGHNA and YSLEER. This CDR3 comprises 14 residues. V was cut by 2 bases and J by 3 bases, with 9 bases left in between. The CDR3 DNA follows: TGCGCCAGCAGCCAACGGCTGCGGACAGATACGCAGTATTTT. Translation: CASSQRLRTDTQYF.

The rearrangement links TRBV18 to TRBJ2-5; D is uncertain. The CDR3 is made up of 11 amino acids. V was cut by 2 bases and J by 9 bases, with 7 bases left in between. CDR1 and CDR2 from the germline V gene are KGHSH and LQKENI. The CDR3 loop reads CASSPSEAQYF. CDR3 nucleotide sequence: TGTGCCAGCTCACCAAGCGAGGCCCAGTACTTC.

The rearrangement joins TRBV27 to TRBJ2-1; 8 bases match TRBD1. The V and J ends lost 5 bases and 2 bases, in that order; junction bases with no gene match: 8. The V gene's germline CDR1 is MNHEY and CDR2 SMNVEV (reference sequence). The CDR3 has 16 amino acids. CDR3 in amino acids: CASSHSGGLAYNEQFF. The CDR3 nucleotides read TGTGCCAGCAGTCACTCAGGGGGCTTAGCCTACAATGAGCAGTTCTTC.

This clone was recorded a few times. The chain recombines TRBV18 with TRBJ2-3; no clear D gene. V was cut by 0 bases and J by 5 bases, with 9 bases left in between. This CDR3 spans 14 amino acids. Looked up from germline, CDR1 is KGHSH and CDR2 is LQKENI. Here the CDR3 reads CASSPPGLGDTQYF. The CDR3 bases are TGTGCCAGCTCACCACCGGGTCTGGGAGATACGCAGTATTTT.

At least ten counts were recorded for this clone. V is TRBV2 and J is TRBJ2-1; possible D gene TRBD2, 6 bases. Germline CDR1 reads SNHLY; CDR2 reads FYNNEI. The CDR3 covers 13 residues. Trimming removed 1 base from V and 9 bases from J, with 10 bases in between. For the CDR3, the DNA is TGTGCCAGCAGTGAAGGGAGGGCCGGTGAGCAGTTCTTC. This codes for CASSEGRAGEQFF.

The chain employs TRBV5-1 and TRBJ2-1; 13 nucleotides align to TRBD2. The CDR3 is made up of 16 amino acids. Germline V CDR1 and CDR2: SGHRS, YFSETQ. V was pared by 5 bases and J by 7 bases, with 9 bases of the junction left unmatched. The CDR3 spells CASSGLAGEGGNEQFF. The CDR3 DNA sequence: TGCGCCAGCAGTGGACTAGCGGGAGAGGGTGGGAATGAGCAGTTCTTC.

The rearrangement uses TRBV10-3 and TRBJ2-5; TRBD1 might be the D (5 bases). Germline lookup yields CDR1 ENHRY and CDR2 SYGVKD. The germline V and J ends were trimmed by 6 bases and 7 bases, with 24 bases remaining between them. This CDR3 is 16 amino acids long. The CDR3 loop is CAISSPLGRDSVTQYF. CDR3 in DNA: TGTGCCATCAGCTCCCCGTTGGGCAGGGATAGTGTGACCCAGTACTTC.

This chain joins TRBV6-5 and TRBJ1-1, with D perhaps TRBD1 (5 bases). The CDR3 has 14 amino acids. V was shortened by 7 bases and J by 1 base, with 13 bases between the two germline ends. CDR1 and CDR2 from the germline V gene are MNHEY and SVGAGI. This CDR3 reads CASMFGGKNTEAFF. The CDR3 nucleotides are TGTGCCAGCATGTTTGGGGGGAAGAACACTGAAGCTTTCTTT.

The chain is built from TRBV7-2 and TRBJ2-5; weak D call: TRBD1 (6 bases). Trimming shortened V by 5 bases and J by 5 bases, and 15 bases separated the two germline ends. The CDR3 spans 14 residues. Per germline, CDR1 SGHTA and CDR2 FQGNSA. The CDR3 DNA reads TGTGCCAGCAGCCGAAATCAGGGGATGGAGACCCAGTACTTC. Protein product: CASSRNQGMETQYF. The complete variable domain, with remaining parts taken from reference TRBV7-2 and TRBJ2-5, reads GAGVSQSPSNKVTEKGKDVELRCDPISGHTALYWYRQSLGQGLEFLIYFQGNSAPDKSGLPSDRFSAERTGGSVSTLTIQRTQQEDSAVYLCASSRNQGMETQYFGPGTRLLVL.

The chain is built from TRBV5-1 and TRBJ2-7, with D unresolved. The CDR3 has 12 amino acids. V was cut by 4 bases and J by 4 bases, with 9 bases left in between. CDR1 and CDR2 from the germline V gene are SGHRS and YFSETQ. CDR3 coding DNA: TGCGCCAGCAGCACAGACGGGTACGAGCAGTACTTC. Its protein is CASSTDGYEQYF. Full variable domain (rest looked up from reference TRBV5-1 and TRBJ2-7): KAGVTQTPRYLIKTRGQQVTLSCSPISGHRSVSWYQQTPGQGLQFLFEYFSETQRNKGNFPGRFSGRQFSNSRSEMNVSTLELGDSALYLCASSTDGYEQYFGPGTRLTVT.

The chain recombines TRBV25-1 with TRBJ2-1; D is uncertain. In germline, CDR1 is MGHDK, CDR2 SYGVNS. V lost 4 bases and J 5 bases, leaving 12 bases between the germline ends. The CDR3 is made up of 14 amino acids. CDR3: CASSGLFGNNEQFF. CDR3 in DNA: TGTGCCAGCAGTGGTCTCTTTGGGAACAATGAGCAGTTCTTC.

This CDR3 reads CASSLLGFEQYF. DNA for the CDR3: TGCGCCAGCAGCTTGTTAGGGTTCGAGCAGTACTTC. The chain couples TRBV5-1 to TRBJ2-7; no reliable D call. Between the trimmed V and J ends, which lost 1 base and 6 bases, there was a span of 8 bases. The CDR3 runs 12 residues. Germline lookup yields CDR1 SGHRS and CDR2 YFSETQ.

The chain uses TRBV20-1 and TRBJ2-5, with no clear D. The germline V gene has CDR1 DFQATT and CDR2 SNEGSKA (reference sequence). Trimming removed 6 bases at V and 2 bases at J, with 7 bases between. CDR3 size: 11 residues. Written as DNA, the CDR3 is TGCAGTGCCGCATTTCAAGAGACCCAGTACTTC. This translates into CSAAFQETQYF.

The rearrangement joins TRBV5-1 to TRBJ2-5; D not certain. The germline gives CDR1 SGHRS, CDR2 YFSETQ. The CDR3 is 16 residues long. The ends were cut back, 3 bases at V and 2 bases at J, with 17 bases in the middle. The CDR3 protein is CASSSQPRAPQETQYF. The CDR3, as DNA: TGCGCCAGCAGCTCGCAACCCCGGGCCCCTCAAGAGACCCAGTACTTC.

The chain joins TRBV5-1 to TRBJ2-3, with 8 bases aligning to TRBD2. This CDR3 has 16 amino acids. CDR1 is SGHRS and CDR2 is YFSETQ in the germline V gene. After removal of 0 bases from V and 6 bases from J, the junction contained 9 bases not matched to a gene. The CDR3 bases are TGCGCCAGCAGCTTGGGGTCGGGAGGGAGAGGCGATACGCAGTATTTT. It specifies CASSLGSGGRGDTQYF.

The V call is TRBV13, the J call TRBJ1-2; D remains unclear. This CDR3 has 13 amino acids. Per germline, CDR1 PRHDT and CDR2 FYEKMQ (reference sequence). V was pared by 7 bases and J by 0 bases, with 9 bases between. The CDR3 DNA reads TGTGCCAGCACCGGATCAGCTAACTATGGCTACACCTTC. It encodes CASTGSANYGYTF.

In this sample, this clone turned up a few times. The chain recombines TRBV7-9 with TRBJ2-5; D perhaps matches TRBD2 (5 bases). Germline CDR1 SEHNR, CDR2 FQNEAQ (reference sequence). V was shortened by 4 bases and J by 5 bases, with 20 bases between the two germline ends. The CDR3 runs to 16 residues. This CDR3 is CASSSGLAGPVETQYF. The CDR3 DNA sequence: TGTGCCAGCAGCTCCGGACTGGCTGGGCCCGTGGAGACCCAGTACTTC.

J is TRBJ2-7 and V is TRBV29-1; 16 bases match TRBD2. The junction had 11 bases not matched to a gene; V was cut back by 3 bases and J by 6 bases. The CDR3 contains 17 residues. The germline V gene has CDR1 SQVTM and CDR2 ANQGSEA. CDR3 sequence: CSVETAGTSGRALEQYF. The CDR3 coding sequence is TGCAGCGTTGAGACCGCCGGGACTAGCGGGAGGGCCCTCGAGCAGTACTTC.

On this clone itself: The junction differs from germline at one of its ends, possibly a read error. The rearrangement joins TRBV20-1 to TRBJ2-1; either TRBD1 or TRBD2 may fit D (5 bases each). The CDR3 covers 9 residues. Germline V CDR1 and CDR2: DFQATT, SNEGSKA (reference sequence). The CDR3 DNA reads as TGCAGTGCTGAGGGACCGGGAATCTTC. It specifies CSAEGPGIF.

This clone was seen a few times. The chain couples TRBV29-1 to TRBJ2-1; D is possibly TRBD1 or TRBD2 (6 bases each). Trimming shortened V by 6 bases and J by 0 bases, and 15 bases separated the two germline ends. The germline V gene has CDR1 SQVTM and CDR2 ANQGSEA. The CDR3 covers 15 residues. The CDR3 sequence: CSVGGGLSSYNEQFF. The DNA of the CDR3 is TGCAGCGTGGGGGGCGGTCTGAGCTCCTACAATGAGCAGTTCTTC.

This clone was seen a few times. The chain carries TRBV25-1 and TRBJ2-6; D gene uncertain. CDR3 length: 15 residues. Germline V gives CDR1 MGHDK, CDR2 SYGVNS. V gave up 6 bases and J gave up 0 bases, with 9 bases separating them. The CDR3 spells CASRKRSSGANVLTF. DNA for the CDR3: TGTGCCAGCAGGAAGAGAAGCTCTGGGGCCAACGTCCTGACTTTC.

In this sample, this clone turned up a few times. This chain connects TRBV6-5 to TRBJ2-1; 8 positions agree with TRBD2. CDR3 size: 14 residues. Germline CDR1 and CDR2: MNHEY and SVGAGI. With V trimmed by 6 bases and J by 2 bases, 3 bases remained unmatched. Written as DNA, the CDR3 is TGTGCCAGCAGGAAACTAGCGGCCTACAATGAGCAGTTCTTC. It translates to CASRKLAAYNEQFF.